A selection of T cell receptor beta chains follows, all from one sample in a study of blood T cell repertoires in COVID-19. Profiled with immunoSEQ multiplex PCR; TCRdb holds only in-frame clones, not every one. The sample comprises 90,000 to 120,000 clones, roughly 90% of which are singletons, and approximately 4.9% rests with the top ten. Input material: peripheral blood. The receptors stem from a middle-aged man with active or convalescent COVID-19. The CDR3 runs from the conserved cysteine through the conserved F or W. Each record gives: J gene, D gene, V gene, clone size, CDR3 DNA, CDR3 protein. D genes are given only for firm matches. A row's size may be missing; if present it is once, few, many or a size class.

TRBJ2-2 | TRBD2 | TRBV19 | NA | TGTGCCAGTAGTATTTTGGGGCCGCCGGGACTAGCGGGAGGGCCGACCGGGGAGCTGTTTTTT | CASSILGPPGLAGGPTGELFF
TRBJ1-1 | TRBD1 | TRBV7-2 | few | TGTGCCAGCAGGTTAATGGGACAGGGTGATGAAGCTTTCTTT | CASRLMGQGDEAFF
TRBJ1-5 | NA | TRBV12-3/TRBV12-4 | NA | TGTGCCAGCAGACTTGAGCGGCAGCCCCAGCATTTT | CASRLERQPQHF
TRBJ2-3 | NA | TRBV3-1/TRBV3-2 | NA | TGTGCCAGCACCGATCTACGGGAGCCTCAGAATACGCAGTATTTT | CASTDLREPQNTQYF
TRBJ2-7 | NA | TRBV6-2/TRBV6-3 | NA | TGTGCCAGCAGTGCGGTGGGGGGCTACGAGCAGTACTTC | CASSAVGGYEQYF
TRBJ1-1 | NA | TRBV5-1 | NA | TGCGCCAGCAGCGCAGGGGAGTTGAGCACTGAAGCTTTCTTT | CASSAGELSTEAFF
TRBJ2-2 | TRBD2 | TRBV23-1 | NA | TGCGCCAGCAGTCATAAACTAGCGGGAGGGCCCGCCGGGGAGCTGTTTTTT | CASSHKLAGGPAGELFF
TRBJ2-1 | TRBD1 | TRBV18 | NA | TGTGCCAGCTCACCGGGACAGGGGCTCCACAATGAGCAGTTCTTC | CASSPGQGLHNEQFF
TRBJ2-4 | TRBD2 | TRBV3-1/TRBV3-2 | few | TGTGCCAGCAGCCATAGCGGGACTAGCGGGATCGGGGTTGACATTCAGTACTTC | CASSHSGTSGIGVDIQYF
TRBJ1-2 | TRBD1 | TRBV28 | NA | TGTGCCAGCAGGGGACAGGGGGCGGCCCTGGATGGCTACACCTTC | CASRGQGAALDGYTF
TRBJ2-3 | NA | TRBV4-3 | NA | TGCGCCAGCAGCCAAGCCGCCAGGACTGGGCCAACAGATACGCAGTATTTT | CASSQAARTGPTDTQYF
TRBJ2-7 | TRBD2 | TRBV6-2/TRBV6-3 | NA | TGTGCCAGCAGCCCCGGGAGGTCCTACGAGCAGTACTTC | CASSPGRSYEQYF
TRBJ1-1 | NA | TRBV6-5 | NA | TGTGCCAGCAGTCTGGGCCCAACGTGGAACACTGAAGCTTTCTTT | CASSLGPTWNTEAFF
TRBJ2-7 | TRBD2 | TRBV30 | NA | TGTGCCTGGAGTCCAGCGGGAGGGACGTCGGAGCAGTACTTC | CAWSPAGGTSEQYF
TRBJ1-5 | NA | TRBV19 | NA | TGTGCCAGTAGTACCCCTATGGGCCGGAAGCCCCAGCATTTT | CASSTPMGRKPQHF
TRBJ1-4 | TRBD1 | TRBV30 | NA | TGTGCCTTATCAGGGGGGTATGGGGAAAAACTGTTTTTT | CALSGGYGEKLFF
TRBJ2-2 | NA | TRBV6-2/TRBV6-3 | once | TGTGCCAGCAGTTACTCATACAGGCGGGACGGGGAGCTGTTTTTT | CASSYSYRRDGELFF
TRBJ1-5 | NA | TRBV3-1/TRBV3-2 | NA | TGTGCCAGCTCAGGCAGCTCCAATCAGCCCCAGCATTTT | CASSGSSNQPQHF
TRBJ2-7 | TRBD1 | TRBV5-1 | NA | TGCGCCAGCAGCTTGCGACAGGGTCCCTACGAGCAGTACTTC | CASSLRQGPYEQYF
TRBJ2-7 | TRBD2 | TRBV30 | NA | TGTGCCTGGAGTCCTGGACTAGCGGGAGATGAGCAGTACTTC | CAWSPGLAGDEQYF
TRBJ2-2 | NA | TRBV6-6 | few | TGTGCCAGCAGTTCCCGAGCTCACACCGGGGAGCTGTTTTTT | CASSSRAHTGELFF
TRBJ2-3 | NA | TRBV24-1 | NA | TGTGCCACCAGTGACCCTGGGCCCAACCCAGATACGCAGTATTTT | CATSDPGPNPDTQYF
TRBJ2-3 | TRBD2 | TRBV18 | NA | TGTGCCAGCTCCAAGACTAGCGGGATCCGTGAAGATACGCAGTATTTT | CASSKTSGIREDTQYF
TRBJ1-4 | TRBD1 | TRBV25-1 | NA | TGTGCCAGCAGTGAAGGACAGGGGGCGGAAAAACTGTTTTTT | CASSEGQGAEKLFF
TRBJ1-1 | NA | TRBV10-3 | NA | TGTGCCATCAGTGACCAAGGAGGGGCTGAAGCTTTCTTT | CAISDQGGAEAFF
TRBJ2-7 | NA | TRBV13 | NA | TGTGCCAGCAGCCAATTCTCTATGTCTTACGAGCAGTACTTC | CASSQFSMSYEQYF